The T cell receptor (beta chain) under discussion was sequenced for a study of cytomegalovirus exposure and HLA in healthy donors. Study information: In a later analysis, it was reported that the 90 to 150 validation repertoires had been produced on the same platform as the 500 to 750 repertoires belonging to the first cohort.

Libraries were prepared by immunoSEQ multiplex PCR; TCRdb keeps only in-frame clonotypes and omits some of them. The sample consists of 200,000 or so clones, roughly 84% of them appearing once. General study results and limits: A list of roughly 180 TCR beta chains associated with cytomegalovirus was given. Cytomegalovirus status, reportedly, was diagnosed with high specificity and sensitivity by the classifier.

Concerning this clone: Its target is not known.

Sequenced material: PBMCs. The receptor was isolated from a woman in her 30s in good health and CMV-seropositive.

The CDR3, as DNA: TGTGCCAGCAGCGCAACTACTACCCTCAATGAGCAGTTCTTC. As protein: CASSATTTLNEQFF. The chain combines TRBV9 with TRBJ2-1; no clear D. This CDR3 has 14 amino acids. Trimming left V 3 bases short and J 6 bases short, with 13 bases between. Germline V gene sequence: CDR1 SGDLS, CDR2 YYNGEE.